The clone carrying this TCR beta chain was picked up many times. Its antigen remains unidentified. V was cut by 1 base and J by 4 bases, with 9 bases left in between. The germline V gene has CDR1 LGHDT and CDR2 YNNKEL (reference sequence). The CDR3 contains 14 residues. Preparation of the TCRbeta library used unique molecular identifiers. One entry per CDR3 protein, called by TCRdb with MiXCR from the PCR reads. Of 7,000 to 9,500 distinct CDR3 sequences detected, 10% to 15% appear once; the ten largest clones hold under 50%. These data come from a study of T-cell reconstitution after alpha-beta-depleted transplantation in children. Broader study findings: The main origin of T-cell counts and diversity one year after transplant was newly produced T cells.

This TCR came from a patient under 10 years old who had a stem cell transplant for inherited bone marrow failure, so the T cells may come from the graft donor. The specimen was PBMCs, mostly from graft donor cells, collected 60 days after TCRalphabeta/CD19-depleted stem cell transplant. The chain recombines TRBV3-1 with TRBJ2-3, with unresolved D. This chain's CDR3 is CASSQVAVSDTQYF. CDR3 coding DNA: TGTGCCAGCAGCCAAGTTGCCGTGTCAGATACGCAGTATTTT.